This T cell receptor beta chain came from a study of identical twins. The study's findings and limits: Some out-of-frame alpha sequences were shared by twins, and these showed excess low generation probability. Beta out-of-frame sequences displayed a weaker excess of sharing between twins. Within monozygotic twins, out-of-frame TCR alpha sharing was underestimated by the models.

In this sample, this clonotype turned up a few times. Antigen unknown. The CDR3 loop spans 13 amino acids. The germline V gene encodes CDR1 SGHRS and CDR2 YFSETQ. V was trimmed by 3 bases and J by 3 bases, leaving 10 bases between them. Template switching supplied a universal primer site; unique molecular identifiers were carried on the cDNA. TCRdb analysed the 5' RACE reads with MiXCR anew, one entry per CDR3 protein. The sample shows some 600,000 distinct CDR3 sequences, about 7% of them seen only once. The sample also formed part of further work on yellow fever vaccine responses in identical twins.

V usage is TRBV5-1 and J usage is TRBJ2-7, with unresolved D. Material for sequencing was PBMCs. This TCR derives from a woman aged 18-29 years in good health. The chain's CDR3 is CASSSDRIYEQYF. CDR3 bases: TGCGCCAGCAGCTCGGACCGGATCTACGAGCAGTACTTC.